The 5 T cell receptor beta chains presented below share a single source sample, sequenced in a study of spatial heterogeneity in lung cancer. TCRdb reprocessed the 5' RACE reads with MiXCR, giving one entry per CDR3 protein. Of about 39,000 distinct CDR3 sequences listed, around 5.8% are singletons. Sample time point: sample taken at primary tumor resection. Tumor, nontumor lung or frozen PBMC supplied whole RNA that was sequenced unsorted. The sample here was PBMCs, taken at surgery. Receptors originate from a male donor with early-stage non-small cell lung cancer.

This clonotype was observed at least ten times. V is TRBV6-1 and J is TRBJ2-3; no reliable D call. The CDR3 runs to 14 residues. The germline V and J ends were trimmed by 7 bases and 1 base, with 12 bases remaining between them. Germline assignment: CDR1 MNHNS and CDR2 SASEGT. CDR3 coding DNA: TGTGCCAGCACGTTAGGGAAGGGCACAGATACGCAGTATTTT. This sequence encodes CASTLGKGTDTQYF.

This clonotype appeared many times. This chain joins TRBV2 and TRBJ2-1; the D is unclear. Germline V gives CDR1 SNHLY, CDR2 FYNNEI. With 5 bases removed from V and 5 bases from J, the gap between germline ends came to 1 base. The CDR3 loop spans 10 amino acids. The CDR3 protein is CASSHNEQFF. CDR3 nucleotides: TGTGCCAGCAGTCACAATGAGCAGTTCTTC.

Many counts were recorded for this clonotype. The CDR3 protein is CASSLARGRANYGYTF. DNA of the CDR3: TGTGCCAGCAGTTTAGCTCGGGGGAGGGCTAACTATGGCTACACCTTC. The chain recombines TRBV12-3 or TRBV12-4 with TRBJ1-2; TRBD1 is a possible D gene (5 bases). V was pared by 0 bases and J by 0 bases, with 11 bases between. The length of the CDR3 is 16 residues.

This clonotype has at least ten counts. V usage is TRBV6-6 and J usage is TRBJ2-7, with D tentatively TRBD1 or TRBD2 (5 bases each). This CDR3 region has 16 residues. V lost 2 bases and J lost 4, with 18 bases in between. The germline CDR1 and CDR2 sequences are MNHNY and SVGAGI (reference sequence). CDR3: CASSYRAPGTEYEQYF. CDR3 nucleotide sequence: TGTGCCAGCAGTTACCGGGCCCCAGGGACCGAGTACGAGCAGTACTTC.

With respect to this clonotype: The conserved final phenylalanine or tryptophan is absent from the CDR3, which likely points to a read error. J is TRBJ1-2 and V is TRBV20-1, with D perhaps matching TRBD1 (5 bases). Between the trimmed V and J ends, which lost 4 bases and 2 bases, there was a span of 14 bases. The CDR3 extends over 14 amino acids. Germline V gene sequence: CDR1 DFQATT, CDR2 SNEGSKA (reference sequence). This CDR3 reads CSAKPGAGNYGYTL. The CDR3, as DNA: TGCAGTGCTAAGCCCGGGGCGGGGAACTATGGCTACACCTTA.